Listed below are T cell receptor beta chains from one sample, sequenced in a study of shared clonotypes between healthy human individuals. Generated by immunoSEQ multiplex PCR, the TCRdb table keeps only in-frame clones and is missing some. The sample yields millions of clones, 90% to 95% seen once. The specimen sequenced was naive CD4+ T cells sorted from blood. These receptors were taken from a young man in good health. Both conserved end residues are part of each CDR3. D genes are given only for firm matches. The size of a clone is reported for some rows only, either as once, few or many, or as a class for expanded clones.

J | V | D | size | DNA | CDR3
TRBJ1-2 | TRBV16 | NA | NA | TGTGCCAGCAGCCCGACAGCTTTACTCCTTAACTATGGCTACACCTTC | CASSPTALLLNYGYTF
TRBJ2-1 | TRBV7-3 | NA | once | TGTGCCAGCAGCTTAGCCCAGGACCCCTTGAGGGAGCAGTTCTTC | CASSLAQDPLREQFF
TRBJ2-1 | TRBV5-1 | NA | NA | TGCGCCAGCAGCTTGGGTCCCGGTGGGGATTGGGATGAGCAGTTCTTC | CASSLGPGGDWDEQFF
TRBJ2-1 | TRBV6-6 | TRBD2 | NA | TGTGCCAGCAGGAGCACTAGCGGGAGCTACAATGAGCAGTTCTTC | CASRSTSGSYNEQFF
TRBJ2-7 | TRBV30 | NA | NA | TGTGCCTGGAGTCCGGGGCAGGCGCCGAGGGGGCAGTACTTC | CAWSPGQAPRGQYF
TRBJ1-5 | TRBV19 | TRBD1 | NA | TGTGCCAGTAGTGCCAGGGGGCTGTGGGGCAATCAGCCCCAGCATTTT | CASSARGLWGNQPQHF
TRBJ2-1 | TRBV7-9 | NA | NA | TGTGCCAGCAGCCAACGGGGCTGGAGTGAGCAGTTCTTC | CASSQRGWSEQFF
TRBJ2-1 | TRBV6-5 | TRBD2 | NA | TGTGCCAGCACAGACGCCGAGGGACTAGCATTGCAGTTCTTC | CASTDAEGLALQFF
TRBJ1-5 | TRBV27 | NA | NA | TGTGCCAGCAGTTTAAAGGGGGAGGGCTACCAGCCCCAGCATTTT | CASSLKGEGYQPQHF
TRBJ2-1 | TRBV6-6 | TRBD2 | NA | TGTGCCAGCAGTTCTCTAGCGGGGGTCTACAATGAGCAGTTCTTC | CASSSLAGVYNEQFF
TRBJ2-3 | TRBV5-6 | NA | NA | TGTGCCAGCAGCGGGAACAGGGTAGATACGCAGTATTTT | CASSGNRVDTQYF
TRBJ2-7 | TRBV11-2 | NA | NA | TGTGCCAGCAGCTTCGAAGGGGGGTATGCGCAGTACTTC | CASSFEGGYAQYF
TRBJ1-6 | TRBV7-9 | NA | NA | TGTGCCAGCAGCGTGGAAGGGGGGTCACCCCTCCACTTT | CASSVEGGSPLHF
TRBJ1-6 | TRBV5-1 | NA | NA | TGCGCCAGCAGCTCGGGACGGAGCGGCGGTTCACCCCTCCACTTT | CASSSGRSGGSPLHF
TRBJ1-1 | TRBV18 | NA | NA | TGTGCCAGCTCGGCGGAGGGCGAAGCTTTCTTT | CASSAEGEAFF
TRBJ1-1 | TRBV5-4 | NA | NA | TGTGCCAGCAGCCGGGCCCTTGAAACTGAAGCTTTCTTT | CASSRALETEAFF
TRBJ1-1 | TRBV7-8 | NA | NA | TGTGCCAGCAGCTTTGAGAACATGAACACTGAAGCTTTCTTT | CASSFENMNTEAFF
TRBJ1-6 | TRBV27 | TRBD1 | NA | TGTGCCAGCAGTCTCGGACAGGGGGCCTATAATTCACCCCTCCACTTT | CASSLGQGAYNSPLHF
TRBJ1-4 | TRBV18 | NA | NA | TGTGCCAGCTCACTTCGGGGGCTGGCTAATGAAAAACTGTTTTTT | CASSLRGLANEKLFF
TRBJ2-7 | TRBV5-1 | TRBD2 | NA | TGCGCCAGCAGCGAGGGACTAGCGGGGCTGAAGAGCGACGAGCAGTACTTC | CASSEGLAGLKSDEQYF
TRBJ2-4 | TRBV7-2 | TRBD1 | once | TGTGCCAGCAGCGTAGACAGGGGAAACATTCAGTACTTC | CASSVDRGNIQYF
TRBJ1-2 | TRBV5-4 | NA | NA | TGTGCCAGCAGCTCTCGACAGGCCTATGGCTACACCTTC | CASSSRQAYGYTF
TRBJ1-6 | TRBV5-1 | NA | NA | TGCGCCAGCAGCTCATATTCGGGTTCCTATAATTCACCCCTCCACTTT | CASSSYSGSYNSPLHF
TRBJ2-2 | TRBV5-1 | TRBD2 | NA | TGCGCCAGCAGCTTGGTCTTAGCGGGAGGGCCCAACACCGGGGAGCTGTTTTTT | CASSLVLAGGPNTGELFF
TRBJ2-1 | TRBV7-3 | NA | NA | TGTGCCAGCAGCCCAGGAGGGAGGAAGTTCTTC | CASSPGGRKFF
TRBJ2-5 | TRBV5-1 | NA | NA | TGCGCCAGCCGACGGGTACCACGCCAAGAGACCCAGTACTTC | CASRRVPRQETQYF
TRBJ2-7 | TRBV25-1 | TRBD2 | NA | TGTGCCAGCAGTGATCCCAGCGGGGGTTACGCCTACGAGCAGTACTTC | CASSDPSGGYAYEQYF
TRBJ2-5 | TRBV10-1 | NA | NA | TGCGCCAGCAGTGCTGGGACTTTGGGGAAGGAGACCCAGTACTTC | CASSAGTLGKETQYF
TRBJ2-5 | TRBV6-4 | TRBD2 | NA | TGTGCCAGCAGTGGGCTAGCGGGAGGGCAAGAGACCCAGTACTTC | CASSGLAGGQETQYF
TRBJ2-7 | TRBV27 | NA | NA | TGTGCCAGCAGTATCACCGGGACTCCGAACTACGAGCAGTACTTC | CASSITGTPNYEQYF
TRBJ2-7 | TRBV25-1 | NA | NA | TGTGCCAGCAGTGGCGAGGGGGGGAGGAAGCAGTACTTC | CASSGEGGRKQYF
TRBJ2-3 | TRBV6-7 | NA | NA | TGTGCCAGCAGTTACGCTGAGGTAGATACGCAGTATTTT | CASSYAEVDTQYF
TRBJ1-1 | TRBV27 | TRBD1 | NA | TGTGCCAGCAGTTTCGGACAGGGAGGCACTGAAGCTTTCTTT | CASSFGQGGTEAFF
TRBJ2-1 | TRBV4-1 | NA | NA | TGCGCCAGCAGCCAAGATCCCACACCCTTAGAGCAGTTCTTC | CASSQDPTPLEQFF